What follows describes a single TCR beta chain. What it binds is not known. These data are taken from a study of identical twins. Overall study results and limits: Alpha sequences out of frame and shared by twins had excess low generation probability. Twins shared beta out-of-frame sequences in excess, but this excess was weaker. Findings depended on cross-sectional statistics rather than tracking the same donors.

There are 17 residues in the CDR3. Germline V lookup: CDR1 DFQATT, CDR2 SNEGSKA (reference sequence). V shed 0 bases and J shed 4 bases, with 21 bases lying between them. TCRdb reanalysed the 5' RACE reads using MiXCR and keeps one entry per CDR3 protein. The sample carries hundreds of thousands of distinct CDR3 sequences, roughly 8% recorded once. The sample also formed part of further work on yellow fever vaccine responses in identical twins. That paper states: Twins' T cell vaccine responses reportedly looked partly convergent, partly personalized.

This rearrangement joins TRBV20-1 to TRBJ2-5; D unresolved. The sequence came from a young woman in good health. The sample taken for sequencing was PBMCs. The CDR3 bases are TGCAGTGCTAGAGACCACCTTATATTAGGGATCCGAGAGACCCAGTACTTC. This encodes CSARDHLILGIRETQYF.